This T cell receptor (beta chain) was sequenced during a study of cytotoxic CD8 clonotypes in ibrutinib-treated CLL. Overall study context: After treatment lasting a median about twelve months, range 6 to 36, response samples were collected. Study conclusions and caveats: Contraction or stability on treatment was seen for public clonotypes, which were uncommon. Clonality increased at ibrutinib response and stayed stable in sustained remission. At progression, however, it fell back toward baseline. Investigators sampled sustained-remission and progressing patients at differing times.

Only in-frame clones appear in the TCRdb table, and some are missing; sequencing was by immunoSEQ multiplex PCR. The sample consists of roughly 180,000 clones, about 72% of them appearing once. This clone was detected once. Antigen unknown. V was trimmed by 5 bases and J by 11 bases, leaving 16 bases between them. CDR1 is SEHNR, CDR2 FQNEAQ, per germline (reference sequence). The CDR3 is 12 amino acids. This specimen was PBMCs, taken after 24 months of ibrutinib treatment. This TCR came from a human donor with chronic lymphocytic leukemia. The chain joins TRBV7-9 to TRBJ2-7; D remains ambiguous. The CDR3 nucleotides are TGTGCCAGCAGCATAAGGGCTGACGGAAAGTACTTC. Its protein is CASSIRADGKYF.